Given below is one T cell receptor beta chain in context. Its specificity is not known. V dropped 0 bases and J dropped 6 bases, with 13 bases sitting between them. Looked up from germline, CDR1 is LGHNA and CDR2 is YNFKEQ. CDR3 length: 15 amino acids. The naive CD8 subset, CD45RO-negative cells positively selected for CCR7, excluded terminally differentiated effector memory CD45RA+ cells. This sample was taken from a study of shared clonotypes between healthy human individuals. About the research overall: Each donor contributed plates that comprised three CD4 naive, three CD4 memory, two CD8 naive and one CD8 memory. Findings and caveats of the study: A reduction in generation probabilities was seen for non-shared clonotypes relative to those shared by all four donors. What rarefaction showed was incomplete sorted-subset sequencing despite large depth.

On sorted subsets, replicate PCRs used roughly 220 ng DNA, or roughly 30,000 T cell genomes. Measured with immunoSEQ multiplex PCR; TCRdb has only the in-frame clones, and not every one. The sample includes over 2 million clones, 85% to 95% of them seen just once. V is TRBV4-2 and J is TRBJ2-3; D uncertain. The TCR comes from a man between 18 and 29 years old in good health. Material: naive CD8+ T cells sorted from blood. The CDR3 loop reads CASSQEGMFSDTQYF. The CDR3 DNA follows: TGTGCCAGCAGCCAAGAGGGCATGTTTTCCGATACGCAGTATTTT.